This TCR beta chain was obtained from a study of cytomegalovirus exposure and HLA in healthy donors. At the level of the study: The use of the same platform for the 90 to 150 validation repertoires and the roughly 670 first-cohort repertoires was reported by a later analysis.

General observations from the study: For cytomegalovirus status, the classifier reportedly gave diagnoses with high specificity and sensitivity. The TCR clusters that emerged in the first cohort tended, a later analysis found, to co-occur in the 120 validation repertoires.

A note on this clone: Its target is unknown.

Data came from immunoSEQ multiplex PCR; TCRdb stores just in-frame clones and leaves some out. The sample has roughly 350,000 clones, roughly 85% seen once. This sequence originates from a woman aged 18-30 years in good health and CMV-seronegative. The material sequenced was PBMCs.

CDR3 DNA sequence: TGTGCCAGCAGTCCCCAAAGCTCACAGGGGCTTAGCAATCAGCCCCAGCATTTT. Translating gives CASSPQSSQGLSNQPQHF. The chain is built from TRBV2 and TRBJ1-5, with TRBD1 identical over 7 bases. V trimming: 5 bases; J trimming: 0 bases; junction bases outside the gene matches: 13. CDR1 is SNHLY, CDR2 FYNNEI, per germline. The CDR3 runs to 18 residues.